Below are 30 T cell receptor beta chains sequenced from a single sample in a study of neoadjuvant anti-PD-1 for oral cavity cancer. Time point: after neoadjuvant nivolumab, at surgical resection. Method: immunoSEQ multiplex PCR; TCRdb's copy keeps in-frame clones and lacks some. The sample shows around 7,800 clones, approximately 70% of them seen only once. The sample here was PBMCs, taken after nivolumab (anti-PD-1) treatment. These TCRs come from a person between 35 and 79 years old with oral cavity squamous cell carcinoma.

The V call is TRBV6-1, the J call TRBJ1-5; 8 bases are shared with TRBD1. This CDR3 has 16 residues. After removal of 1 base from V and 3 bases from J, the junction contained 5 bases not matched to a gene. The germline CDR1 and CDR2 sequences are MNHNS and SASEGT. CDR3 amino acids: CASSEGQGSANQPQHF. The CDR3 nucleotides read TGTGCCAGCAGTGAAGGACAGGGGTCGGCCAATCAGCCCCAGCATTTT.

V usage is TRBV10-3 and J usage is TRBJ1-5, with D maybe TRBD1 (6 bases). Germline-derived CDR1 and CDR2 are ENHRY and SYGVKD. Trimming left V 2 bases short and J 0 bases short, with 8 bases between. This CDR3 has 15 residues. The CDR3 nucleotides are TGTGCCATCAGTGAGACAGGGATTAGCAATCAGCCCCAGCATTTT. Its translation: CAISETGISNQPQHF.

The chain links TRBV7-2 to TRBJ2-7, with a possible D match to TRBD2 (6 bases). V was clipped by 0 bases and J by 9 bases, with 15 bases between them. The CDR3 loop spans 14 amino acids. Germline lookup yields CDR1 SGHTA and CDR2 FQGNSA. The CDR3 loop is CASSLALAADGQYF. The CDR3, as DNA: TGTGCCAGCAGCTTAGCGTTAGCGGCCGACGGGCAGTACTTC.

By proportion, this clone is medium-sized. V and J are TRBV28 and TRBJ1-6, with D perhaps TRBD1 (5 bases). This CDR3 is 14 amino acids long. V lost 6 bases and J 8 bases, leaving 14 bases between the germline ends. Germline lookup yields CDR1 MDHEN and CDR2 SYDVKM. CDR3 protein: CASRSGTRDSPLHF. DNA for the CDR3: TGTGCCAGCAGGTCCGGGACCAGAGATTCACCCCTCCACTTT.

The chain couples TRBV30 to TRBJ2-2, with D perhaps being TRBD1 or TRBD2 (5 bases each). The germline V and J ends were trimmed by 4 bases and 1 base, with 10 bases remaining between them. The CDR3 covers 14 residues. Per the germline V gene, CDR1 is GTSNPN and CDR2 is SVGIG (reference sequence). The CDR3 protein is CAWMRDENTGELFF. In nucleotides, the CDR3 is TGTGCCTGGATGAGGGACGAGAACACCGGGGAGCTGTTTTTT.

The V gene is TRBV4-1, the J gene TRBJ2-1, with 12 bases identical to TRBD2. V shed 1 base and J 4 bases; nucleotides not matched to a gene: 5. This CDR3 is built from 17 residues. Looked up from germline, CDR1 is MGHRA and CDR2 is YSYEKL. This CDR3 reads CASSQGVLAGGYNEQFF. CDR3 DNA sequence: TGCGCCAGCAGCCAAGGAGTTCTAGCGGGGGGGTACAATGAGCAGTTCTTC.

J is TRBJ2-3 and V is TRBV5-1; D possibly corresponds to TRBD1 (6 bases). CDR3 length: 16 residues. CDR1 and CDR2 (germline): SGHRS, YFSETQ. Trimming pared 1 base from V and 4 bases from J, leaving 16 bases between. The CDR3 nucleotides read TGCGCCAGCAGCTTGTATCAGGGGTGGGAGCCAGATACGCAGTATTTT. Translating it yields CASSLYQGWEPDTQYF.

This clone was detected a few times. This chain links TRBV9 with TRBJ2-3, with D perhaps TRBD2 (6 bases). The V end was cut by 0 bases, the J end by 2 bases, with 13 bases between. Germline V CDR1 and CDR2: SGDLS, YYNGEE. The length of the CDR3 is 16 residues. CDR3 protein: CASSVGGGETTDTQYF. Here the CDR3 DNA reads TGTGCCAGCAGCGTAGGAGGCGGGGAGACCACAGATACGCAGTATTTT.

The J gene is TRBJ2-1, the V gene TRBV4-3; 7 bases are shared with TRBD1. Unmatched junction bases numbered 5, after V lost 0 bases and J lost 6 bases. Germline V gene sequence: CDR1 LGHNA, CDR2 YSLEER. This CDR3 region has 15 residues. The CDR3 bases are TGCGCCAGCAGCCAAGAGTGGGCAGGGGGCAATGAGCAGTTCTTC. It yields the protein CASSQEWAGGNEQFF.

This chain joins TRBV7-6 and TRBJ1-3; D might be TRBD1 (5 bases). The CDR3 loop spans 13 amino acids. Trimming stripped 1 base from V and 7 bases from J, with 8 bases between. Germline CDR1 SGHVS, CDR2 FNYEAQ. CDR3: CASSLGGSNTIYF. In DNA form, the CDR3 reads TGTGCCAGCAGCTTAGGGGGCAGTAACACCATATATTTT.

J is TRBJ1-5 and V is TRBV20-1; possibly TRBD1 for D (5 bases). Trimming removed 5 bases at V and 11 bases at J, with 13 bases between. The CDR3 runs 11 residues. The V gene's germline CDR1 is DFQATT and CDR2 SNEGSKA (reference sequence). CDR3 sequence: CSAGTLDAQHF. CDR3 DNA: TGCAGTGCTGGGACCCTAGATGCCCAGCATTTT.

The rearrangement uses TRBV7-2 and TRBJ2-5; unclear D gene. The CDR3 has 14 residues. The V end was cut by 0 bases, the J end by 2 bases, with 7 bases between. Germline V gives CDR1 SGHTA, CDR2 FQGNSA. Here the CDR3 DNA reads TGTGCCAGCAGCTTAGCGGCCAGACAAGAGACCCAGTACTTC. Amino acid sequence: CASSLAARQETQYF.

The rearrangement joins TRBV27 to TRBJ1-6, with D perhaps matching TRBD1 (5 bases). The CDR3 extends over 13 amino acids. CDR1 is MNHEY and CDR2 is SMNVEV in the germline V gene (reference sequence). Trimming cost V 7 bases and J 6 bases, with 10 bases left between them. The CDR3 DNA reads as TGTGCCAGCACCGAGGGGTTTAATTCACCCCTCCACTTT. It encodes CASTEGFNSPLHF.

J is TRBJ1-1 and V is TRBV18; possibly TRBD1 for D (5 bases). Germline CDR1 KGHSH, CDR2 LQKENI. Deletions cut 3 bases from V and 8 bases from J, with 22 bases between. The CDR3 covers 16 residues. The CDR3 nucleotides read TGTGCCAGCTCACCCTATGGAACAAACAGCTGGGGCGAAGCTTTCTTT. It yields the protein CASSPYGTNSWGEAFF. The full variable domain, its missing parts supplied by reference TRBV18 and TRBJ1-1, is NAGVMQNPRHLVRRRGQEARLRCSPMKGHSHVYWYRQLPEEGLKFMVYLQKENIIDESGMPKERFSAEFPKEGPSILRIQQVVRGDSAAYFCASSPYGTNSWGEAFFGQGTRLTVV.

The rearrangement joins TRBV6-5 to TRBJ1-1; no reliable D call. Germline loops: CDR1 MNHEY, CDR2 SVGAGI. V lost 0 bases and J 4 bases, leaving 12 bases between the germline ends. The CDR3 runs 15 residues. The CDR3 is CASSYSGYPGTEAFF. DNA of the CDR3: TGTGCCAGCAGTTACTCAGGATACCCCGGCACTGAAGCTTTCTTT.

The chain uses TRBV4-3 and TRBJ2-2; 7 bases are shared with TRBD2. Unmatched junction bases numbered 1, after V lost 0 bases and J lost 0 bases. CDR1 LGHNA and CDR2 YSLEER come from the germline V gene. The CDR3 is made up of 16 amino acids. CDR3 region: CASSQDRGANTGELFF. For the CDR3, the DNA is TGCGCCAGCAGCCAAGACCGGGGGGCGAACACCGGGGAGCTGTTTTTT.

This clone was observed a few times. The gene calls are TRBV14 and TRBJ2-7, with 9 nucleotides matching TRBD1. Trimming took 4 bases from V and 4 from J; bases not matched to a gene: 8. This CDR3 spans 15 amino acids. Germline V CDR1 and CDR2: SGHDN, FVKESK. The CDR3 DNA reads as TGTGCCAGCAGCCGCCAGCCGGGACAGGGTTACGAGCAGTACTTC. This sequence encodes CASSRQPGQGYEQYF.

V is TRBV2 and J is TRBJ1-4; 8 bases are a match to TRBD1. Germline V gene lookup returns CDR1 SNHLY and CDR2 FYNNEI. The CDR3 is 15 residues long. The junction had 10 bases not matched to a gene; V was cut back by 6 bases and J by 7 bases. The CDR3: CASRGTGGLIEKLFF. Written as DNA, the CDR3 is TGTGCCAGCAGAGGAACAGGGGGGTTGATTGAAAAACTGTTTTTT.

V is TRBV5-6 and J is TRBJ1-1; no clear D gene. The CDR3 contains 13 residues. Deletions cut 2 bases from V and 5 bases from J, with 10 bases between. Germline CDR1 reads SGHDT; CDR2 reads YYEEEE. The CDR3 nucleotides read TGTGCCAGCAGCTTTGGGAGCCGAACTGAAGCTTTCTTT. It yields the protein CASSFGSRTEAFF.

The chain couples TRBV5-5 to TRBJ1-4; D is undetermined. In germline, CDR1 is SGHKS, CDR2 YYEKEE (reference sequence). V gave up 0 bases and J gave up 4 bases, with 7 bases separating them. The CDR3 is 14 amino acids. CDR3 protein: CASSLGPNNEKLFF. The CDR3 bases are TGTGCCAGCAGCTTGGGGCCTAATAATGAAAAACTGTTTTTT.

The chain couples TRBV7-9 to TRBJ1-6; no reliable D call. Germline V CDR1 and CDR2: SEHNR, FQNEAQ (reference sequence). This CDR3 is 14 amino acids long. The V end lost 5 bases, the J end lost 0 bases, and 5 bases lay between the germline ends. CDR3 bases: TGTGCCAGCAGCCTAGACTCCTATAATTCACCCCTCCACTTT. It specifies CASSLDSYNSPLHF.

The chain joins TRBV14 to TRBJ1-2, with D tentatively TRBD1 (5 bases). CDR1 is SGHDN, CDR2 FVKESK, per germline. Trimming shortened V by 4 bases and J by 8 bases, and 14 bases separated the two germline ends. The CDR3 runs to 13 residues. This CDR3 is CASSPTRAQGYTF. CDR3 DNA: TGTGCCAGCAGCCCAACCAGGGCACAGGGCTACACCTTC. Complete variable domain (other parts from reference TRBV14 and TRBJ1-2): EAGVTQFPSHSVIEKGQTVTLRCDPISGHDNLYWYRRVMGKEIKFLLHFVKESKQDESGMPNNRFLAERTGGTYSTLKVQPAELEDSGVYFCASSPTRAQGYTFGSGTRLTVV.

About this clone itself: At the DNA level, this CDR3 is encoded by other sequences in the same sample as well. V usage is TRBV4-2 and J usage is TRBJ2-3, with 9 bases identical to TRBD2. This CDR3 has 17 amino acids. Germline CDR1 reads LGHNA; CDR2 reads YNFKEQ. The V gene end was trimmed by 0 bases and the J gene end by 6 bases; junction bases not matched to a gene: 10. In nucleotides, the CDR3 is TGTGCCAGCAGCCAAGACAGGAGCGGGGGGCCCCAGGATACGCAGTATTTT. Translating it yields CASSQDRSGGPQDTQYF.

CDR3 DNA: TGTGCCAGCAGCCCGAGGACGGGGATAAACACTGAAGCTTTCTTT. It translates to CASSPRTGINTEAFF. The chain has TRBV2 and TRBJ1-1; D is ambiguous. Trimming removed 6 bases at V and 2 bases at J, with 16 bases between. The CDR3 runs to 15 residues. From germline, CDR1 is SNHLY and CDR2 FYNNEI.

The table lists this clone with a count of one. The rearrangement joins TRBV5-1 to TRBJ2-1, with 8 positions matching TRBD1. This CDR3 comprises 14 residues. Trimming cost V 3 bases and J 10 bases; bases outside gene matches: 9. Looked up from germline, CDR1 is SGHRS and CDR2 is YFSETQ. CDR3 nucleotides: TGCGCCAGCAGCTACGGGACAGGTTCGGGGGAGCAGTTCTTC. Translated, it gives CASSYGTGSGEQFF.

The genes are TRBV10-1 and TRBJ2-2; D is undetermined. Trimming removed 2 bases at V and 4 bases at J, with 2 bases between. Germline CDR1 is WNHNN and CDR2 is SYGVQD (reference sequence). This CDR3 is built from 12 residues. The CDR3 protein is CASSETTGELFF. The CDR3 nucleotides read TGCGCCAGCAGTGAGACCACCGGGGAGCTGTTTTTT.

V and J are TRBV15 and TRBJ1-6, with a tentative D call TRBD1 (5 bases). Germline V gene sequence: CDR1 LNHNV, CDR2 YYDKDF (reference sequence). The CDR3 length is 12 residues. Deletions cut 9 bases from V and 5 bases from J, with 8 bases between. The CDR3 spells CATGRDNSPLHF. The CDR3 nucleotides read TGTGCCACGGGACGGGATAATTCACCCCTCCACTTT.

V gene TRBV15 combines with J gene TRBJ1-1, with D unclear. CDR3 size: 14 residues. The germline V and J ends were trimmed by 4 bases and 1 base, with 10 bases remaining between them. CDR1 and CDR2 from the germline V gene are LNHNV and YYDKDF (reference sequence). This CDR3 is CATSIMARNTEAFF. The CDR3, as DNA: TGTGCCACCAGCATTATGGCTAGGAACACTGAAGCTTTCTTT.

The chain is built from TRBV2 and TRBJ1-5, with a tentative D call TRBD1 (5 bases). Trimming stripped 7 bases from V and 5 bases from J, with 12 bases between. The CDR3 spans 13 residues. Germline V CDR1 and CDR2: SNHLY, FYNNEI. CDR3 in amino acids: CASTRDQYQPQHF. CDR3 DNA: TGTGCCAGCACAAGGGACCAGTATCAGCCCCAGCATTTT.

The CDR3 coding sequence is TGTGCCAGCAGCTTAGGGGGAACTGGGGCCAACGTCCTGACTTTC. This translates into CASSLGGTGANVLTF. The gene calls are TRBV7-7 and TRBJ2-6; no clear D gene. With 1 base removed from V and 2 bases from J, the gap between germline ends came to 6 bases. The CDR3 is 15 amino acids. Germline V gene data show CDR1 as SSHAT and CDR2 as FNYEAQ (reference sequence).